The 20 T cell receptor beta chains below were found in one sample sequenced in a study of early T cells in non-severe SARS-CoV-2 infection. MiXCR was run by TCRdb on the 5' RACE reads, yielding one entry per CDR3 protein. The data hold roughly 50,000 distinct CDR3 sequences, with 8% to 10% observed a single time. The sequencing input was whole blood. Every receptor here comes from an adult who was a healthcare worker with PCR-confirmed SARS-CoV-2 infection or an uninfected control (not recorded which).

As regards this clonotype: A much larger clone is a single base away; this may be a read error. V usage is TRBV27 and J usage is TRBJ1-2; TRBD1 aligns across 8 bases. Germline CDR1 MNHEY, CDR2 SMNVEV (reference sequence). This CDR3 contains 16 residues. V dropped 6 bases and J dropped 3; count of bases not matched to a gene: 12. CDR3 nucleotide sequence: TGTGCCAGCAGCGCCCACCCCGTGGACAGGGACTATGGCTACACCTTC. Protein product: CASSAHPVDRDYGYTF.

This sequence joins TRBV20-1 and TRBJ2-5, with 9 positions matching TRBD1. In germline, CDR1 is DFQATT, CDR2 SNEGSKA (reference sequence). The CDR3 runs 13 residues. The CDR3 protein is CRADRGFQETQYF. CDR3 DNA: TGCAGGGCCGACAGGGGGTTCCAAGAGACCCAGTACTTC.

The CDR3 DNA reads as TGTGCCAGCACCCAAAACCGCCAAAACATTCAGTACTTC. This sequence encodes CASTQNRQNIQYF. The gene calls are TRBV7-2 and TRBJ2-4; no clear D. This CDR3 comprises 13 residues. The V and J ends lost 7 bases and 5 bases respectively, with 12 bases between them. In germline, CDR1 is SGHTA, CDR2 FQGNSA.

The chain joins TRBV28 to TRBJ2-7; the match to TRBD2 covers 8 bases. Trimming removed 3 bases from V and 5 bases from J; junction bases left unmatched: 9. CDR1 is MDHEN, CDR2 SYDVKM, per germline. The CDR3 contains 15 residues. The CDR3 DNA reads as TGTGCCAGCAGTTTGGCGGCCAGCGGGAGAAACGAGCAGTACTTC. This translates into CASSLAASGRNEQYF.

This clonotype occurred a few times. This CDR3 reads CSARFLASQETQYF. The DNA of the CDR3 is TGCAGTGCTAGGTTCCTAGCGTCCCAAGAGACCCAGTACTTC. V usage is TRBV20-1 and J usage is TRBJ2-5; possibly TRBD2 for D (6 bases). Germline values: CDR1 DFQATT, CDR2 SNEGSKA (reference sequence). The CDR3 sequence is 14 residues long. Deletions cut 3 bases from V and 1 base from J, with 12 bases between.

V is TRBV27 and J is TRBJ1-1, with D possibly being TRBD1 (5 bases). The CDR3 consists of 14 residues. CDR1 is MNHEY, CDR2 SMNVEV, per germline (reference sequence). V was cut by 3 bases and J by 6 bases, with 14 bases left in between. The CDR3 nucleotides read TGTGCCAGCAGTTTGGGGGGTTTTCCCCCTGAAGCTTTCTTT. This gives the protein CASSLGGFPPEAFF.

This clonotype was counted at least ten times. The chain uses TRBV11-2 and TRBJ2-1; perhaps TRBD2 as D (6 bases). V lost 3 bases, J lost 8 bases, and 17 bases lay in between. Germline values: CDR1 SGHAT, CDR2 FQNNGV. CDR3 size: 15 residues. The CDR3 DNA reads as TGTGCCAGCAGCTTTATTAGTCAGGGAGGCTATGAGCAGTTCTTC. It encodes CASSFISQGGYEQFF.

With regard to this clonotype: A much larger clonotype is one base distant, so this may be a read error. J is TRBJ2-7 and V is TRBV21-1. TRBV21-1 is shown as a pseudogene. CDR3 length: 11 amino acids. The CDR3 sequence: CVSSKVHEQYF. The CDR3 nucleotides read TGTGTCAGCAGCAAAGTCCACGAGCAGTACTTC.

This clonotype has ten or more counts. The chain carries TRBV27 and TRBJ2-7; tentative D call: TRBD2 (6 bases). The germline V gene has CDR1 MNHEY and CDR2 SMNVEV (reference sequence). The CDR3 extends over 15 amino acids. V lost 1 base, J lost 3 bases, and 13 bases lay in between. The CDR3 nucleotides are TGTGCCAGCAGTTTATACGGCGGGGACCTCTACGAGCAGTACTTC. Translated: CASSLYGGDLYEQYF.

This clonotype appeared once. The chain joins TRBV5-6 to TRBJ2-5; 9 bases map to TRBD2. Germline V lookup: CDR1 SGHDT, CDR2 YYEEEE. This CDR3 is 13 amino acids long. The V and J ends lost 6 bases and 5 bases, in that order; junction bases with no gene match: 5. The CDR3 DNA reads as TGTGCCAGCACCGGCGGGGGGGCTGAGACCCAGTACTTC. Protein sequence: CASTGGGAETQYF.

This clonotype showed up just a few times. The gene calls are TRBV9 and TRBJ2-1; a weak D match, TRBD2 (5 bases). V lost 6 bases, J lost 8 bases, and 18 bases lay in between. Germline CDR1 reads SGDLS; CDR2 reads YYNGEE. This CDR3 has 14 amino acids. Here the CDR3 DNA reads TGTGCCAGCACGCGAGACTCCCCCGGGGATGAGCAGTTCTTC. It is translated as CASTRDSPGDEQFF.

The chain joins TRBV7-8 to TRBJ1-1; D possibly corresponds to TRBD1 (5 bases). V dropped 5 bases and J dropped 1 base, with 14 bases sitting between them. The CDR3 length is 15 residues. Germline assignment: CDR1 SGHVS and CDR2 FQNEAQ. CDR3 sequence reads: CASSNTRGWNTEAFF. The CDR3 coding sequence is TGTGCCAGCAGCAATACTAGGGGATGGAACACTGAAGCTTTCTTT.

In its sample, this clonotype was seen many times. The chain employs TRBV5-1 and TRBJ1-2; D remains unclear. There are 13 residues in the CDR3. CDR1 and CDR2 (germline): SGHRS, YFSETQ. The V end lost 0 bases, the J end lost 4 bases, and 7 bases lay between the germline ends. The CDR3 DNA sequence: TGCGCCAGCAGCTTGGACAGATCCTATGGCTACACCTTC. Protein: CASSLDRSYGYTF.

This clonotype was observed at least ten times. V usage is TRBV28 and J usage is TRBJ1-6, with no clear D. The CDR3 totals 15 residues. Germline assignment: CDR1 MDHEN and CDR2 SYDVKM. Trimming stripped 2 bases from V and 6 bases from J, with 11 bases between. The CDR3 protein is CASSLPRTLNSPLHF. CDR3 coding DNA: TGTGCCAGCAGTTTACCCAGAACTCTTAATTCACCCCTCCACTTT.

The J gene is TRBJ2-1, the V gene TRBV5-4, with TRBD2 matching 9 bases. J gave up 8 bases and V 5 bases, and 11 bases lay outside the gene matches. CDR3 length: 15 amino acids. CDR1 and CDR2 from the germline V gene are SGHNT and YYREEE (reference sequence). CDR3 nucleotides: TGTGCCAGCAGAACGATTAGCGGGAGCAGGGATGAGCAGTTCTTC. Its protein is CASRTISGSRDEQFF.

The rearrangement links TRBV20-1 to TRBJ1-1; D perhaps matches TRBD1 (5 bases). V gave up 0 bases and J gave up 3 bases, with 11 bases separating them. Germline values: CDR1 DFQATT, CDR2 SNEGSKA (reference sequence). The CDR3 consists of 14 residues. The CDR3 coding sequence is TGCAGTGCTAGAGAGGGACGGTGGGACACTGAAGCTTTCTTT. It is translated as CSAREGRWDTEAFF.

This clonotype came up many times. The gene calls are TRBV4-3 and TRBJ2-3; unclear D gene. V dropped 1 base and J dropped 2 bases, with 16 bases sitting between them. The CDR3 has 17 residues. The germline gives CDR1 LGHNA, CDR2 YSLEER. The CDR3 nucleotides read TGCGCCAGCAGCCAAGGAGAGGCTAGTTGGGTCACAGATACGCAGTATTTT. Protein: CASSQGEASWVTDTQYF.

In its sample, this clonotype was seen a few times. CDR3 in amino acids: CASSSTLSGPQETQYF. In nucleotides, the CDR3 is TGTGCCAGCTCATCCACGCTTAGCGGTCCCCAAGAGACCCAGTACTTC. The chain recombines TRBV18 with TRBJ2-5; TRBD2 might be the D (6 bases). The germline V and J ends were trimmed by 5 bases and 1 base, with 17 bases remaining between them. The CDR3 length is 16 residues. The germline CDR1 and CDR2 sequences are KGHSH and LQKENI. The complete variable domain, with remaining parts taken from reference TRBV18 and TRBJ2-5, reads NAGVMQNPRHLVRRRGQEARLRCSPMKGHSHVYWYRQLPEEGLKFMVYLQKENIIDESGMPKERFSAEFPKEGPSILRIQQVVRGDSAAYFCASSSTLSGPQETQYFGPGTRLLVL.

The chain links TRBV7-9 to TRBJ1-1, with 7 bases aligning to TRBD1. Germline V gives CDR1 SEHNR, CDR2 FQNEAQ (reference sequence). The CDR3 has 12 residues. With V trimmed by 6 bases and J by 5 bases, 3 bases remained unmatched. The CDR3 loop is CASRAGGTEAFF. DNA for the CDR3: TGTGCCAGCAGAGCAGGGGGGACTGAAGCTTTCTTT.

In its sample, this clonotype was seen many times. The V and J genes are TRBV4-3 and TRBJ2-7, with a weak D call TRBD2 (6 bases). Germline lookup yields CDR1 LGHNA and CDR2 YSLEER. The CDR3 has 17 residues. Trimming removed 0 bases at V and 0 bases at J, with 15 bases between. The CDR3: CASSQDFGLAISYEQYF. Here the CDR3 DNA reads TGCGCCAGCAGCCAAGATTTTGGGCTAGCGATCTCCTACGAGCAGTACTTC.